This is a list of T cell receptor beta chains from one sample in a study of OX40 agonist ivuxolimab in advanced cancers. Sequencing was performed with immunoSEQ multiplex PCR; in TCRdb, only in-frame clones are kept and a portion is missing. This repertoire shows over 50,000 clones, roughly 90% found once; its top ten account for approximately 23%. The starting material was CD4+ or CD8+ T cells sorted from blood, obtained in a trial of the OX40 agonist ivuxolimab. All receptors come from an adult with an advanced solid tumor such as melanoma, head and neck, liver or kidney cancer. Each CDR3 is given with its conserved first and last residue. The order of the fields is D gene, V gene, J gene, CDR3 DNA, CDR3 protein. A D gene is named only where the DNA matches it firmly.

TRBD1	TRBV6-1	TRBJ2-2	TGTGCCAGCAGTGCCAGCAGGGGGCGGACCGGGGAGCTGTTTTTT	CASSASRGRTGELFF
NA	TRBV4-1	TRBJ2-1	TGCGCCAGCAGCCAAACAGTCAATGAGCAGTTCTTC	CASSQTVNEQFF
NA	TRBV13	TRBJ2-3	TGTGCCAGCAGCCCTCAGGAGGGGGCTCGACTCCAAGATACGCAGTATTTT	CASSPQEGARLQDTQYF
NA	TRBV6-5	TRBJ1-2	TGTGCCAGCAGTTACCGGACAGATAACTATGGCTACACCTTC	CASSYRTDNYGYTF
NA	TRBV23-1	TRBJ1-5	TGCGCCAGCACCCCTAGGTCCAATCAGCCCCAGCATTTT	CASTPRSNQPQHF
TRBD2	TRBV28	TRBJ2-1	TGTGCCAGCAGTTTATTCGTGGGACTAGCGGGCTACAATGAGCAGTTCTTC	CASSLFVGLAGYNEQFF
NA	TRBV6-6	TRBJ2-1	TGTGCCAGCAGTTCCACAGCTTACAATGAGCAGTTCTTC	CASSSTAYNEQFF
NA	TRBV6-5	TRBJ1-5	TGTGCCAGCAGCACCTGGGCGCATCAGCCCCAGCATTTT	CASSTWAHQPQHF
NA	TRBV9	TRBJ2-3	TGTGCCAGCAGCGTAGGGGGGACCGGCACAGATACGCAGTATTTT	CASSVGGTGTDTQYF
NA	TRBV19	TRBJ1-3	TGTGCCAGTAGTGAACTTAGCTCTGGAAACACCATATATTTT	CASSELSSGNTIYF
TRBD2	TRBV11-2	TRBJ2-1	TGTGCCAGCAGCTCGGGACTAGCGGCGGATTCGAGCTCCTACAATGAGCAGTTCTTC	CASSSGLAADSSSYNEQFF